This T cell receptor beta chain is from a study of post-analysis software for immune sequencing data. About the study: The courses of disease that were included comprised relapsing-remitting, secondary progressive and progressive-relapsing multiple sclerosis.

Study-wide results and limits: A handful of TRBV segments appeared more often in patients than in controls, and TRBV5-6, TRBV5-1 and TRBV20-1 were among these. Multiple sclerosis was associated with a significant reduction in normalized Chao1 diversity relative to controls.

A few counts support this clonotype. Its specificity is not known. Unique molecular identifiers were carried by the TCR beta cDNA libraries. MiXCR, run by TCRdb on the PCR reads, gives a single entry per CDR3 protein. The data contain approximately 440,000 distinct CDR3 sequences, around 40% of them singletons. This CDR3 region has 14 residues. CDR1 and CDR2 from the germline V gene are SGHRS and YFSETQ. The junction had 3 bases not matched to a gene; V was cut back by 0 bases and J by 4 bases. Sequencing was done on a sample of blood. The TCR was taken from a girl aged 10 to 17 with multiple sclerosis. The J gene is TRBJ1-1, the V gene TRBV5-1, with 7 bases lining up with TRBD1. In DNA, the CDR3 is TGCGCCAGCAGCTTGGCAGACAGGGCCACTGAAGCTTTCTTT. It encodes CASSLADRATEAFF.